This T cell receptor (beta chain) was obtained from a study of spatial heterogeneity in lung cancer. The overall study: For the average unique TCR and UMI combination, more than nine occurrences appeared in raw reads. Findings and limits, study-wide: Compared with follow-up, resection was when ubiquitous expanded tumor TCRs appeared in blood more.

CDR3 length equals 13 residues. V lost 1 base and J 7 bases, leaving 8 bases between the germline ends. Germline lookup yields CDR1 LNHDA and CDR2 SQIVND (reference sequence). This clonotype was observed a few times. Its matching antigen is unknown. Individually, TCR cDNA molecules were each labelled with a unique molecular identifier. TCRdb ran MiXCR on the 5' RACE reads and lists one entry per CDR3 protein. The data hold over 10,000 distinct CDR3 sequences, with around 13% observed a single time. Indicated time point: sample taken at primary tumor resection. Whole RNA, isolated from tumor, nontumor lung or frozen PBMC, was sequenced without prior sorting. The cohort: approximately 74 early-stage, untreated non-small cell lung cancer patients.

The V gene is TRBV19, the J gene TRBJ2-1, with unresolved D. The sample consisted of PBMCs, taken at surgery. This sequence was found in a male donor with early-stage non-small cell lung cancer. The CDR3 sequence: CASSIAASNEQFF. In nucleotides, the CDR3 is TGTGCCAGTAGTATAGCGGCTTCTAATGAGCAGTTCTTC.